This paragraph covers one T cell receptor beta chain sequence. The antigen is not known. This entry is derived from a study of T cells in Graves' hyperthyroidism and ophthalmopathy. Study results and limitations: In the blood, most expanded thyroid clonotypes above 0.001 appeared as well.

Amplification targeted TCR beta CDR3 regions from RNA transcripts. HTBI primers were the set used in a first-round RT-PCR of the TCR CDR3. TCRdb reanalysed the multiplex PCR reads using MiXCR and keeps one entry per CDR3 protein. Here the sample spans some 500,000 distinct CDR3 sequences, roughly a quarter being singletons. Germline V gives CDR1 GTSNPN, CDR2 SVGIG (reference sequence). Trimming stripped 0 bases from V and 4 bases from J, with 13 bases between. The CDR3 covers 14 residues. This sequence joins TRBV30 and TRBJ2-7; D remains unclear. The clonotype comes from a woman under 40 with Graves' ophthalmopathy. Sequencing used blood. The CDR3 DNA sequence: TGTGCCTGGAGTGTACCGCCGTTGGGTTACGAGCAGTACTTC. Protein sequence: CAWSVPPLGYEQYF. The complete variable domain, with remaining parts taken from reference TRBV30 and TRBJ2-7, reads SQTIHQWPATLVQPVGSPLSLECTVEGTSNPNLYWYRQAAGRGLQLLFYSVGIGQISSEVPQNLSASRPQDRQFILSSKKLLLSDSGFYLCAWSVPPLGYEQYFGPGTRLTVT.